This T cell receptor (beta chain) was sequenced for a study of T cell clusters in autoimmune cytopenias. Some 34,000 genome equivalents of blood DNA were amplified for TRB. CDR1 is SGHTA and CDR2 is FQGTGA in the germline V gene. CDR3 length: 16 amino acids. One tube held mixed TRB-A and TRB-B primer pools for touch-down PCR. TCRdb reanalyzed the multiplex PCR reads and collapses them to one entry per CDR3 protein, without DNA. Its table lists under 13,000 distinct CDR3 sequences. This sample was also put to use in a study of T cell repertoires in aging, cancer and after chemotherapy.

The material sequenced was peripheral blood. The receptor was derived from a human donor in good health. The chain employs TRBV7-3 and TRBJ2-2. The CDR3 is CASSPYGEGNTGELFF.